One T cell receptor (beta chain) is described in this entry. This sample was taken from a study of blood T cell repertoires in COVID-19. Profiled with immunoSEQ multiplex PCR; TCRdb holds only in-frame clones, not every one. The repertoire holds 150,000 or so clones, roughly 89% seen once, with over 0.45% in the top ten. J was trimmed by 5 bases and V by 0 bases; bases with no gene match: 9. Germline V lookup: CDR1 MNHNS, CDR2 SASEGT. This CDR3 comprises 16 residues. The chain employs TRBV6-1 and TRBJ1-2, with TRBD1 identical over 7 bases. The TCR was taken from a man aged 50 to 60 with acute or convalescent COVID-19. The sample consisted of peripheral blood. The CDR3: CASSEALRDRIYGYTF. In nucleotides, the CDR3 is TGTGCCAGCAGTGAAGCGCTTCGGGACAGAATATATGGCTACACCTTC.